The 8 T cell receptor beta chains reported below all come from one sample, sequenced in a study of T cell repertoires in cytomegalovirus infection. TCRdb re-called the reads through MiXCR, storing one row per CDR3 protein. Of about half a million distinct CDR3 sequences in the sample, under 45% were seen once. Their antigens remain unidentified. Sequencing used cultured PBMCs, obtained from culture after CMV antigen stimulation. These receptors all come from a human donor in good health (CMV status not recorded). Some clones in this sample may be carry-over from other donors' samples.

The V call is TRBV5-1, the J call TRBJ1-1; D is unresolved. V lost 2 bases to trimming and J lost 0 bases, with 8 bases between them. The CDR3 extends over 14 amino acids. In germline, CDR1 is SGHRS, CDR2 YFSETQ. CDR3 protein: CASSLHMVNTEAFF. The CDR3 DNA sequence: TGCGCCAGCAGCTTACACATGGTGAACACTGAAGCTTTCTTT.

The chain couples TRBV7-7 to TRBJ2-6; a weak D match, TRBD1 (5 bases). This CDR3 has 21 amino acids. From germline, CDR1 is SSHAT and CDR2 FNYEAQ (reference sequence). V was clipped by 2 bases and J by 0 bases, with 23 bases between them. The chain's CDR3 is CASSLFPTPSQGSSGANVLTF. CDR3 in DNA: TGTGCCAGCAGCTTATTCCCCACGCCCTCCCAGGGTAGCTCTGGGGCCAACGTCCTGACTTTC. Full variable domain (remainder filled in from reference TRBV7-7 and TRBJ2-6): GAGVSQSPRYKVTKRGQDVTLRCDPISSHATLYWYQQALGQGPEFLTYFNYEAQPDKSGLPSDRFSAERPEGSISTLTIQRTEQRDSAMYRCASSLFPTPSQGSSGANVLTFGAGSRLTVL.

The rearrangement uses TRBV4-2 and TRBJ2-3, with unresolved D. The CDR3 covers 13 residues. V was trimmed by 0 bases and J by 8 bases, leaving 9 bases between them. Germline V CDR1 and CDR2: LGHNA, YNFKEQ. The CDR3 bases are TGTGCCAGCAGCCAAGACCGTAGTCCTACGCAGTATTTT. It yields the protein CASSQDRSPTQYF.

This chain joins TRBV7-2 and TRBJ2-7; D possibly uses TRBD1 or TRBD2 (6 bases each). V was trimmed by 3 bases and J by 4 bases, leaving 22 bases between them. Germline V gene sequence: CDR1 SGHTA, CDR2 FQGNSA. The CDR3 is 17 amino acids. The CDR3 spells CTSSFPSGGEVLYEQYF. The CDR3 bases are TGTACCAGCAGCTTCCCCTCCGGGGGCGAAGTGCTTTACGAGCAGTACTTC. Using reference TRBV7-2 and TRBJ2-7 for the parts outside the CDR3, the full variable domain is GAGVSQSPSNKVTEKGKDVELRCDPISGHTALYWYRQSLGQGLEFLIYFQGNSAPDKSGLPSDRFSAERTGGSVSTLTIQRTQQEDSAVYLCTSSFPSGGEVLYEQYFGPGTRLTVT.

The rearrangement joins TRBV7-9 to TRBJ1-2, with D maybe TRBD1 (6 bases). Germline loops: CDR1 SEHNR, CDR2 FQNEAQ (reference sequence). The germline V and J ends were trimmed by 6 bases and 10 bases, with 15 bases remaining between them. There are 12 residues in the CDR3. The CDR3 DNA follows: TGTGCCAGCAGTGGGGGGGGGGCCTCCTACACCTTC. This codes for CASSGGGASYTF.

The count of this clonotype is one. V is TRBV10-3 and J is TRBJ2-1; TRBD2 matches at 13 bases. J gave up 9 bases and V 0 bases, and 5 bases lay outside the gene matches. This CDR3 comprises 16 residues. Germline V gene data show CDR1 as ENHRY and CDR2 as SYGVKD. CDR3 bases: TGTGCCATCAGTGAGTCGGGGACTAGCGGGACTCGTGAGCAGTTCTTC. It is translated as CAISESGTSGTREQFF.

This clonotype has a handful of counts. V usage is TRBV7-3 and J usage is TRBJ1-5; D is perhaps TRBD1 (6 bases). Germline CDR1 is SGHTA and CDR2 is FQGTGA. V was shortened by 5 bases and J by 13 bases, with 15 bases between the two germline ends. The CDR3 contains 12 residues. The CDR3 loop reads CASSRDGTTQHF. CDR3 nucleotide sequence: TGTGCCAGCAGCCGAGATGGGACAACTCAGCATTTT.

A few counts support this clonotype. The rearrangement links TRBV7-2 to TRBJ2-2; D uncertain. The V gene lost 4 bases and the J gene lost 2 bases, with 17 bases spanning the gap. The germline CDR1 and CDR2 sequences are SGHTA and FQGNSA. This CDR3 is built from 17 residues. The CDR3 coding sequence is TGTGCCAGCAGCTCCAGGTCTGGTTTCCCAAACACCGGGGAGCTGTTTTTT. Translated, it gives CASSSRSGFPNTGELFF. Full variable domain (missing parts from reference TRBV7-2 and TRBJ2-2): GAGVSQSPSNKVTEKGKDVELRCDPISGHTALYWYRQSLGQGLEFLIYFQGNSAPDKSGLPSDRFSAERTGGSVSTLTIQRTQQEDSAVYLCASSSRSGFPNTGELFFGEGSRLTVL.